Here is one T cell receptor (beta chain) with its context. Its antigen is unidentified. TEMRA cells were FACS-enriched, and CD8+ and CD4+ T cells were isolated negatively. The CDR3 is made up of 18 amino acids. In germline, CDR1 is DFQATT, CDR2 SNEGSKA (reference sequence). Germline trimming cut 0 bases from V and 1 base from J; bases unmatched to any gene: 7. With random hexamers, roughly 0.45 to 1 ug RNA was reverse transcribed. Across 54 Vbeta and 13 Jbeta, TCR beta CDR3 was amplified with immunoSEQ multiplex PCR. TCRdb re-called the immunoSEQ multiplex PCR reads with MiXCR, one entry per CDR3 protein. The sample holds roughly 89,000 distinct CDR3 sequences, approximately 96% seen once. This entry is derived from a study of CD8 T cells in Susac syndrome. Regarding the study as a whole: By the study's own acknowledgment, its TCR sequencing and HLA analysis included relatively few individuals. Susac-specific public clones were found in total CD8+ and CD8+ TEMRA repertoires, numbering sixteen and five, respectively.

The sequence came from a human donor with Susac syndrome. This rearrangement joins TRBV20-1 to TRBJ2-1; 12 positions agree with TRBD2. Sequencing was carried out using CD8+ T cells from PBMCs. DNA for the CDR3: TGCAGTGCTAGAGATCTACTAGCGGGGGGAGGATCCTACAATGAGCAGTTCTTC. Translated: CSARDLLAGGGSYNEQFF.